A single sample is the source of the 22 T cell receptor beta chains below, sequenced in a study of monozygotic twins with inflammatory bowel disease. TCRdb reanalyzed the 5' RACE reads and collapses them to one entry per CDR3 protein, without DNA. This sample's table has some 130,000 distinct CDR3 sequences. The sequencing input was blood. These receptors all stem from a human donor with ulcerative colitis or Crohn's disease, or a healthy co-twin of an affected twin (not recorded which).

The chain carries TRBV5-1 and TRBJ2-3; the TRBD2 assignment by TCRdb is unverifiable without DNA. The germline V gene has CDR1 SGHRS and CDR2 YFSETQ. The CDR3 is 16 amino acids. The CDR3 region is CASSFGLAGTTDTQYF.

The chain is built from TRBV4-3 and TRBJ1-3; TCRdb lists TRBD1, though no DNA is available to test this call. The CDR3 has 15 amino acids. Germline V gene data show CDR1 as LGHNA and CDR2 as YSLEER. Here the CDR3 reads CASSPDRGSGNTIYF.

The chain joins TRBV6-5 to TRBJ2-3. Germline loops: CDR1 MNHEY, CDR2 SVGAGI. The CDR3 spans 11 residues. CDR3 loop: CASSYKYTQYF.

CDR3 protein: CASSLASGRREQFF. The chain joins TRBV7-6 to TRBJ2-1; TCRdb lists TRBD2, though no DNA is available to test this call. This CDR3 has 14 residues. Germline V gives CDR1 SGHVS, CDR2 FNYEAQ.

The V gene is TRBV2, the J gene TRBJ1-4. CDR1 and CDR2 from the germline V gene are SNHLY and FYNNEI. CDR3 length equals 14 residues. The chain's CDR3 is CASTPLTQSLGLFF. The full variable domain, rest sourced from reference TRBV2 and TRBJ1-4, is EPEVTQTPSHQVTQMGQEVILRCVPISNHLYFYWYRQILGQKVEFLVSFYNNEISEKSEIFDDQFSVERPDGSNFTLKIRSTKLEDSAMYFCASTPLTQSLGLFFGSGTQLSVL.

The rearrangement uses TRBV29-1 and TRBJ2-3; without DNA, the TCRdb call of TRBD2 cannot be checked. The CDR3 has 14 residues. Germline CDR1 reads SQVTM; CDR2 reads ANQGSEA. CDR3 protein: CSVAGTSSTDTQYF.

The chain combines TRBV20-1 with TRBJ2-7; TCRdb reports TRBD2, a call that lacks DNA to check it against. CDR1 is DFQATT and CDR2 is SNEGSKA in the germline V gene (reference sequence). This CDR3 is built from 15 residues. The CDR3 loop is CSARGRGVSSYEQYF.

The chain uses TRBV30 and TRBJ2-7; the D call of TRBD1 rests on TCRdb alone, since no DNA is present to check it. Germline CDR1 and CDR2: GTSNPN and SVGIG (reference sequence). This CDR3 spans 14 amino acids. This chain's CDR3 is CAWSVFHPGLGQYF.

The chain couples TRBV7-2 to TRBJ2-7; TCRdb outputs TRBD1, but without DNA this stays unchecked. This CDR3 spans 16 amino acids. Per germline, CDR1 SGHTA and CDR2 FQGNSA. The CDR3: CASSSNSGRSRYEQYF.

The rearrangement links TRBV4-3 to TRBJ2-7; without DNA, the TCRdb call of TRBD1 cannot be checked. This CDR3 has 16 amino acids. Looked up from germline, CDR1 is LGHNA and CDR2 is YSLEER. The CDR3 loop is CASSQDSGTGDYEQYF.

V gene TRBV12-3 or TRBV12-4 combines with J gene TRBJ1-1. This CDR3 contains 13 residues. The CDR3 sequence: CASSVTDNTEAFF.

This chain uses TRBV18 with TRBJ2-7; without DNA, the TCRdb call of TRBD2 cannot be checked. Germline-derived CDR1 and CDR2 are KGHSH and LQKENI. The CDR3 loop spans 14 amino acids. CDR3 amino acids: CASSQGLAGYEQYF. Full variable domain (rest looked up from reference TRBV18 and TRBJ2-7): NAGVMQNPRHLVRRRGQEARLRCSPMKGHSHVYWYRQLPEEGLKFMVYLQKENIIDESGMPKERFSAEFPKEGPSILRIQQVVRGDSAAYFCASSQGLAGYEQYFGPGTRLTVT.

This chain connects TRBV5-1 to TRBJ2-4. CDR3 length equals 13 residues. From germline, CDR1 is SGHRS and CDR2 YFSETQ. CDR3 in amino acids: CASSLVGTDIQYF.

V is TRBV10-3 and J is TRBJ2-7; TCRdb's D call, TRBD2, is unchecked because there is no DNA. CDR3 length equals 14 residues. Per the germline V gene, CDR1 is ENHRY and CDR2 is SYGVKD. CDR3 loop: CATQGTGTSNEQYF.

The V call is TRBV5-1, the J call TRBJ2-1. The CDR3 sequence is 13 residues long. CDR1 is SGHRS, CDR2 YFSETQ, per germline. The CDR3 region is CASSLDPYNEQFF.

The CDR3 loop is CASSRPTSGGSDTQYF. The chain recombines TRBV3-1 with TRBJ2-3; the D call from TCRdb, TRBD2, cannot be confirmed without DNA. This CDR3 is 16 amino acids long. CDR1 is LGHDT and CDR2 is YNNKEL in the germline V gene (reference sequence).

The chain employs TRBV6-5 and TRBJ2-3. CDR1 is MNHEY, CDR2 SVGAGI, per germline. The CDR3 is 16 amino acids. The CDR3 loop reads CASSYSGLAGTDTQYF.

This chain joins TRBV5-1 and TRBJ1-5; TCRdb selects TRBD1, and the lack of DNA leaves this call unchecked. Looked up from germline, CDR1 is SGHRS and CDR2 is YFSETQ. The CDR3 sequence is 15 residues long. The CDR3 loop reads CASSTGGGRNQPQHF.

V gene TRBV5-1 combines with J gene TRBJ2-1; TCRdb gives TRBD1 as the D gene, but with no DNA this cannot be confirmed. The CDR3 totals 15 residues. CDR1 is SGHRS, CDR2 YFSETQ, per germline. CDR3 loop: CASSLARHPENEQFF.

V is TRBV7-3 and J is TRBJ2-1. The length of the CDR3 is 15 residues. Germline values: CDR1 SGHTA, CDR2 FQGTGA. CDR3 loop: CASSPSGRSYNEQFF.

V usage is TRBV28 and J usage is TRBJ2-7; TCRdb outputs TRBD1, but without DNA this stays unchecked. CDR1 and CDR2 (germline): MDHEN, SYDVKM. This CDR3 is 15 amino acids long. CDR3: CASSLGQGLSYEQYF.

The CDR3 region is CASSPLVLAKNIQYF. The chain combines TRBV7-2 with TRBJ2-4; the TCRdb call, TRBD2, lacks DNA for checking. Germline loops: CDR1 SGHTA, CDR2 FQGNSA. The CDR3 spans 15 residues.